The sequence of this T cell receptor (beta chain) was determined in a study of blood T cell repertoires in COVID-19 (TCRdb year 2020). Regarding the research as a whole: Samples from collaborators originated in the United States, Italy and Spain and spanned both the acute and convalescent phases of COVID-19. The material from the prospective study consisted of cDNA or gDNA derived from T cells, B-cell-depleted T cells, or PBMCs. The dataset comprised deeply sampled blood TCRbeta repertoires from subjects exposed to, actively infected with, or recovered from COVID-19. The repertoires were released in a freely available public database meant as a resource for research on the immune response to SARS-CoV-2. Samples were obtained from the ongoing ImmuneRACE study (first 160 participants) and from over 1,000 subjects provided by 6 global collaborators. The sample metadata nearly always contained a de-identified subject ID, COVID-19 status, age in years and sex. Where available, HLA class I and class II types were taken from metadata supplied by the sample provider and were not determined by assay-based typing. General study outcomes and caveats: The amount of clinical and demographic metadata varied by source and participant and was provided uncurated.

Participants in the prospective study were enrolled through a virtual design, were aged about 18 to 100 years, and lived in about two dozen United States geographic areas. In the prospective study, cohorts were assigned on the basis of participant-reported clinical history obtained from a screening survey and a study questionnaire. For ImmuneRACE Cohort 3, a participant was defined as recovered based on two consecutive negative NP/OP PCR tests, clearance by a healthcare professional, or resolution of symptoms. In the prospective study, mobile phlebotomists collected whole blood, serum and a nasopharyngeal or oropharyngeal swab from each participant. Participants in the prospective study had the option to provide additional blood draws and questionnaires over a roughly 2-month period. Prospective study blood samples were shipped either frozen or at room temperature before DNA extraction. As to this clone: The target of this receptor is not known. Base qualities are not provided; no much larger clone lies one nucleotide away.

TCRbeta CDR3 regions were amplified from genomic DNA by means of the immunoSEQ Assay, a bias-controlled multiplex PCR. As for how the authors treated the data: Within the assay, amplification of reference gene primers was used to estimate how many nucleated cells each sample contained. To quantify the absolute abundance of each unique TCRbeta CDR3 rearrangement, sequence reads were collapsed and filtered. For each sample, productive Simpson clonality was calculated as the square root of Simpson's diversity index across productive rearrangements. TCRdb stores this immuneACCESS table with in-frame sequences only. Part of the clones is absent; in the studies checked, under half of the shortfall reflects unresolved V genes, and no reason is known for the rest. That table furnishes V, J and clone size, whereas the DNA furnished D and trimming. This sample holds a few hundred thousand clones; 80% to 90% were observed only once. Under 9.5% of the sample comes from the top ten.

The CDR3, from cysteine to phenylalanine, totals 16 residues. CDR3 DNA only is kept here, 48 bases in frame from base 1. Germline trimming amounts to 4 bases on V and 1 base on J, with 8 as the count of junction bases outside the gene matches. CDR1 and CDR2 are read off the germline V gene as SGHDT and YYEEEE. This clonotype was sampled from a woman aged 55-69 years who had recovered from COVID-19. Input material: PBMCs or T cells enriched from blood (not recorded which). The receptor chain draws on TRBV5-6 and TRBJ2-1, with 7 bases in between that match TRBD2. The sequenced DNA: TGTGCCAGCAGCCCGCCACTAGCGAGGTCCTACAATGAGCAGTTCTTC. Its protein is CASSPPLARSYNEQFF. Reference TRBV5-6 and TRBJ2-1 proteins supply the regions before and after the CDR3; the full variable domain is: DAGVTQSPTHLIKTRGQQVTLRCSPKSGHDTVSWYQQALGQGPQFIFQYYEEEERQRGNFPDRFSGHQFPNYSSELNVNALLLGDSALYLCASSPPLARSYNEQFFGPGTRLTVL.